These 31 T cell receptor beta chains originate from one sample sequenced in a study of cytomegalovirus exposure and HLA in healthy donors. In the PCR, 60 Vbeta and 13 Jbeta primers were used. Profiled with immunoSEQ multiplex PCR; TCRdb holds only in-frame clones, not every one. This sample has more than 100,000 clones, with more than 75% found just once. The source material was PBMCs. The receptors were sampled from a woman between 50 and 59 years old in good health and CMV-seropositive.

This rearrangement joins TRBV11-2 to TRBJ1-1, with 7 bases matching TRBD1. The V segment lost 5 bases and the J segment 5 bases; nucleotides outside the gene matches: 14. Per the germline V gene, CDR1 is SGHAT and CDR2 is FQNNGV. This CDR3 spans 16 amino acids. CDR3 sequence reads: CASSTQPTGSRTEAFF. In DNA form, the CDR3 reads TGTGCCAGCAGCACCCAACCGACAGGGTCCAGAACTGAAGCTTTCTTT.

This chain uses TRBV6-5 with TRBJ2-7, with D possibly matching TRBD1 (6 bases). The CDR3 covers 11 residues. CDR1 is MNHEY, CDR2 SVGAGI, per germline. Trimming pared 5 bases from V and 6 bases from J, leaving 8 bases between. Here the CDR3 reads CASSQGSEQYF. The CDR3 coding sequence is TGTGCCAGCAGTCAGGGGTCCGAGCAGTACTTC.

This chain uses TRBV5-1 with TRBJ1-1; the D is unclear. Trimming stripped 0 bases from V and 5 bases from J, with 14 bases between. The germline gives CDR1 SGHRS, CDR2 YFSETQ. The CDR3 contains 15 residues. CDR3 loop: CASSLVAAAGTEAFF. The CDR3 DNA follows: TGCGCCAGCAGCTTGGTGGCGGCGGCGGGAACTGAAGCTTTCTTT. Using reference TRBV5-1 and TRBJ1-1 for the parts outside the CDR3, the full variable domain is KAGVTQTPRYLIKTRGQQVTLSCSPISGHRSVSWYQQTPGQGLQFLFEYFSETQRNKGNFPGRFSGRQFSNSRSEMNVSTLELGDSALYLCASSLVAAAGTEAFFGQGTRLTVV.

The CDR3 DNA sequence: TGTGCCAGCAGGGAACTAGCGGGGCTTTCCTACAATGAGCAGTTCTTC. This gives the protein CASRELAGLSYNEQFF. The V call is TRBV6-1, the J call TRBJ2-1, with 10 bases lining up with TRBD2. The junction had 6 bases not matched to a gene; V was cut back by 6 bases and J by 1 base. The CDR3 is made up of 16 amino acids. Germline CDR1 MNHNS, CDR2 SASEGT.

This chain connects TRBV2 to TRBJ1-3; D might be TRBD1 (6 bases). CDR1 is SNHLY, CDR2 FYNNEI, per germline. The CDR3 has 15 residues. Deletions cut 3 bases from V and 4 bases from J, with 13 bases between. CDR3 in DNA: TGTGCCAGCAGTGAGTGGGGGGGGCTCGGAAACACCATATATTTT. Protein sequence: CASSEWGGLGNTIYF.

This chain uses TRBV27 with TRBJ2-1, with 7 nucleotides matching TRBD2. Germline assignment: CDR1 MNHEY and CDR2 SMNVEV (reference sequence). Trimming cost V 5 bases and J 1 base; bases outside gene matches: 11. The CDR3 runs to 17 residues. CDR3 DNA sequence: TGTGCCAGCAGTCCCCCGTTGGACGGGGGGTCCTACAATGAGCAGTTCTTC. It encodes CASSPPLDGGSYNEQFF.

V gene TRBV5-4 combines with J gene TRBJ2-1, with D tentatively TRBD2 (5 bases). The V and J ends lost 4 bases and 2 bases respectively, with 16 bases between them. From germline, CDR1 is SGHNT and CDR2 YYREEE (reference sequence). This CDR3 region has 16 residues. CDR3 in DNA: TGTGCCAGCAGCCCCTCGGGCGGGTACGCCTACAATGAGCAGTTCTTC. Its translation: CASSPSGGYAYNEQFF.

CDR3 coding DNA: TGTGCCAGCAGCTTAGTAGGCGGTTGGGCGGGAGGGCGGTACGAGCAGTACTTC. Its translation is CASSLVGGWAGGRYEQYF. This chain uses TRBV11-2 with TRBJ2-7, with TRBD2 matching over 9 bases. Germline V lookup: CDR1 SGHAT, CDR2 FQNNGV. The trim removed 1 base at V and 4 bases at J, leaving 14 bases unmatched. The CDR3 length is 18 residues.

V is TRBV2 and J is TRBJ2-7, with 9 bases fitting TRBD1. The CDR3 consists of 11 residues. The V gene end was trimmed by 10 bases and the J gene end by 3 bases; junction bases not matched to a gene: 1. The germline gives CDR1 SNHLY, CDR2 FYNNEI. Here the CDR3 DNA reads TGTGCCACGACAGGGGGCTACGAGCAGTACTTC. Amino acids: CATTGGYEQYF.

V and J are TRBV5-4 and TRBJ2-5; tentative D call: TRBD1 (6 bases). Germline V gives CDR1 SGHNT, CDR2 YYREEE (reference sequence). Trimming removed 0 bases at V and 5 bases at J, with 17 bases between. The CDR3 is 16 amino acids. The CDR3: CASSLDRRNRAETQYF. The DNA for the CDR3 is TGTGCCAGCAGCTTGGACCGTAGAAACAGGGCGGAGACCCAGTACTTC.

The CDR3 DNA follows: TGTGCCAGCAGCCAGCCGTTCGGGGGATCCTATGGCTACACCTTC. Protein product: CASSQPFGGSYGYTF. This rearrangement joins TRBV2 to TRBJ1-2; weak D call: TRBD1 (5 bases). Germline lookup yields CDR1 SNHLY and CDR2 FYNNEI. The CDR3 covers 15 residues. V was cut by 6 bases and J by 4 bases, with 18 bases left in between.

The rearrangement uses TRBV4-3 and TRBJ1-2; maybe TRBD1 (6 bases). The germline CDR1 and CDR2 sequences are LGHNA and YSLEER. This CDR3 is built from 13 residues. Trimming took 0 bases from V and 14 from J, leaving 16 bases between them. CDR3 DNA: TGCGCCAGCAGCCAAGAGTGGACAGCTACGGTTACCTTC. This encodes CASSQEWTATVTF.

The chain uses TRBV5-5 and TRBJ1-2; D gene uncertain. Trimming pared 8 bases from V and 1 base from J, leaving 18 bases between. The CDR3 has 15 amino acids. CDR1 is SGHKS, CDR2 YYEKEE, per germline (reference sequence). The DNA for the CDR3 is TGTGCCAGACTGGAGCTCACCACGAGTAACTATGGCTACACCTTC. Encoded protein: CARLELTTSNYGYTF.

The V call is TRBV9, the J call TRBJ1-2, with TRBD1 as a possible D gene (6 bases). Germline V gene sequence: CDR1 SGDLS, CDR2 YYNGEE. The CDR3 consists of 13 residues. V was pared by 0 bases and J by 8 bases, with 11 bases between. The CDR3 loop is CASSVEQGLGYTF. DNA for the CDR3: TGTGCCAGCAGCGTAGAACAGGGTTTAGGCTACACCTTC.

The rearrangement joins TRBV15 to TRBJ2-7, with 7 bases identical to TRBD2. This CDR3 is built from 15 residues. The V gene's germline CDR1 is LNHNV and CDR2 YYDKDF (reference sequence). V dropped 3 bases and J dropped 3; count of bases not matched to a gene: 8. The CDR3 sequence: CATSRGKPGGYEQYF. DNA for the CDR3: TGTGCCACCAGCAGGGGCAAACCGGGAGGCTACGAGCAGTACTTC. The full variable domain, in which reference TRBV15 and TRBJ2-7 provide the parts outside the CDR3, is DAMVIQNPRYQVTQFGKPVTLSCSQTLNHNVMYWYQQKSSQAPKLLFHYYDKDFNNEADTPDNFQSRRPNTSFCFLDIRSPGLGDTAMYLCATSRGKPGGYEQYFGPGTRLTVT.

The CDR3 sequence is CASSLGPLQGGTEAFF. Written as DNA, the CDR3 is TGCGCCAGCAGCTTGGGACCTTTACAGGGGGGCACTGAAGCTTTCTTT. The chain uses TRBV5-1 and TRBJ1-1; 8 positions match TRBD1. The CDR3 is 16 amino acids. Losses at the gene ends were 0 bases for V and 4 bases for J; bases not matched to a gene: 8. Per the germline V gene, CDR1 is SGHRS and CDR2 is YFSETQ. Full variable domain (remainder filled in from reference TRBV5-1 and TRBJ1-1): KAGVTQTPRYLIKTRGQQVTLSCSPISGHRSVSWYQQTPGQGLQFLFEYFSETQRNKGNFPGRFSGRQFSNSRSEMNVSTLELGDSALYLCASSLGPLQGGTEAFFGQGTRLTVV.

This chain uses TRBV7-3 with TRBJ2-1, with 11 positions matching TRBD1. This CDR3 has 15 residues. The V gene's germline CDR1 is SGHTA and CDR2 FQGTGA. The V segment lost 5 bases and the J segment 7 bases; nucleotides outside the gene matches: 7. CDR3 nucleotide sequence: TGTGCCAGCAGCCCCGGGACAGGGGGAGTAAATGAGCAGTTCTTC. Its translation: CASSPGTGGVNEQFF.

The genes are TRBV15 and TRBJ2-3; TRBD2 aligns across 15 bases. The germline V gene encodes CDR1 LNHNV and CDR2 YYDKDF (reference sequence). This CDR3 region has 15 residues. V trimming: 8 bases; J trimming: 7 bases; junction bases outside the gene matches: 7. The CDR3 is CATARTSGGGYTQYF. The CDR3 nucleotides are TGTGCCACCGCCAGGACTAGCGGGGGGGGATATACGCAGTATTTT.

V gene TRBV7-2 combines with J gene TRBJ2-7, with 11 bases identical to TRBD2. The CDR3 totals 14 residues. CDR1 and CDR2 from the germline V gene are SGHTA and FQGNSA. J was trimmed by 4 bases and V by 5 bases; bases with no gene match: 4. The CDR3 sequence is CASSLSGGAYEQYF. CDR3 DNA sequence: TGTGCCAGCAGCCTTAGCGGGGGGGCTTACGAGCAGTACTTC.

This rearrangement joins TRBV6-1 to TRBJ1-6, with TRBD1 as a possible D gene (6 bases). Trimming took off 3 bases at V and 13 bases at J, with 16 bases between the two ends. This CDR3 region has 14 residues. CDR1 is MNHNS, CDR2 SASEGT, per germline. The CDR3 sequence is CASSDSQGLAPLHF. The CDR3 region has the DNA TGTGCCAGCAGTGATTCACAGGGTCTGGCCCCCCTCCACTTT.

This clone showed up just a few times. This chain uses TRBV23-1 with TRBJ2-2; the D gene is possibly TRBD1 (6 bases). TRBV23-1 is flagged as an ORF with uncertain function. V was shortened by 0 bases and J by 0 bases, with 11 bases between the two germline ends. The CDR3 is 17 residues long. The chain's CDR3 is CASSQSEAGANTGELFF. As DNA, the CDR3 is TGCGCCAGCAGTCAATCGGAGGCAGGGGCGAACACCGGGGAGCTGTTTTTT.

The chain couples TRBV7-2 to TRBJ1-2; 8 bases line up with TRBD1. This CDR3 comprises 15 residues. Trimming at V came to 4 bases and at J to 2 bases, leaving 6 bases not matched to a gene. Per germline, CDR1 SGHTA and CDR2 FQGNSA. In DNA form, the CDR3 reads TGTGCCAGCAGCTCTTGGACAGGGACGAACTATGGCTACACCTTC. It yields the protein CASSSWTGTNYGYTF.

The table lists this clone with a count of one. This sequence joins TRBV5-1 and TRBJ2-5, with TRBD2 identical over 12 bases. CDR3 length equals 15 residues. J gave up 5 bases and V 6 bases, and 8 bases lay outside the gene matches. The V gene's germline CDR1 is SGHRS and CDR2 YFSETQ. The CDR3 DNA sequence: TGCGCCAGCACCCTGGGCGGGACTAGCGGGGAGACCCAGTACTTC. Its translation: CASTLGGTSGETQYF.

The CDR3 sequence is CASSLDGGRHYGYTF. Here the CDR3 DNA reads TGTGCCAGCAGCTTAGATGGGGGCCGACACTATGGCTACACCTTC. This rearrangement joins TRBV11-2 to TRBJ1-2; possibly TRBD1 for D (6 bases). The V gene's germline CDR1 is SGHAT and CDR2 FQNNGV. V lost 0 bases to trimming and J lost 3 bases, with 11 bases between them. The CDR3 contains 15 residues.

This chain's CDR3 is CASSLGVAGRYEQYF. In DNA, the CDR3 is TGTGCCAGCAGTTTAGGGGTAGCGGGTAGGTACGAGCAGTACTTC. The rearrangement joins TRBV28 to TRBJ2-7; 7 bases match TRBD2. The CDR3 is 15 residues long. Germline lookup yields CDR1 MDHEN and CDR2 SYDVKM. V lost 2 bases, J lost 4 bases, and 8 bases stayed unmatched. The variable domain in full, completed from reference TRBV28 and TRBJ2-7, reads DVKVTQSSRYLVKRTGEKVFLECVQDMDHENMFWYRQDPGLGLRLIYFSYDVKMKEKGDIPEGYSVSREKKERFSLILESASTNQTSMYLCASSLGVAGRYEQYFGPGTRLTVT.

Here the CDR3 reads CATSSGLNLNEQFF. CDR3 nucleotides: TGTGCCACCAGCTCGGGACTTAATCTCAATGAGCAGTTCTTC. This rearrangement joins TRBV15 to TRBJ2-1; D is possibly TRBD2 (6 bases). This CDR3 is 14 amino acids long. The germline gives CDR1 LNHNV, CDR2 YYDKDF (reference sequence). V shed 5 bases and J shed 6 bases, with 14 bases lying between them.

This chain connects TRBV19 to TRBJ1-5; D unresolved. Germline lookup yields CDR1 LNHDA and CDR2 SQIVND (reference sequence). The CDR3 has 14 residues. Trimming took off 4 bases at V and 0 bases at J, with 7 bases between the two ends. The CDR3 spells CASSNTHSNQPQHF. The CDR3 nucleotides are TGTGCCAGTAGTAACACCCATAGCAATCAGCCCCAGCATTTT.

The J gene is TRBJ1-2, the V gene TRBV6-5; D is perhaps TRBD1 (6 bases). V lost 1 base to trimming and J lost 4 bases, with 16 bases between them. The germline gives CDR1 MNHEY, CDR2 SVGAGI. This CDR3 is built from 16 residues. The CDR3: CASSYWETGLLYGYTF. The CDR3 DNA reads as TGTGCCAGCAGTTACTGGGAGACAGGCCTCCTCTATGGCTACACCTTC.

The CDR3 sequence is CASSSLKDKYNEQFF. The CDR3 coding sequence is TGTGCCAGCAGCTCCCTGAAGGACAAGTACAATGAGCAGTTCTTC. The J gene is TRBJ2-1, the V gene TRBV28; D perhaps matches TRBD1 (5 bases). CDR1 and CDR2 (germline): MDHEN, SYDVKM. V shed 6 bases and J shed 4 bases, with 16 bases lying between them. The CDR3 runs 15 residues.

V and J are TRBV6-5 and TRBJ2-2; 10 positions match TRBD2. CDR1 is MNHEY and CDR2 is SVGAGI in the germline V gene. The CDR3 runs to 16 residues. The J segment lost 8 bases and the V segment lost 2 bases, leaving 8 bases of the junction unmatched. CDR3: CASSYRAGGPVGELFF. DNA for the CDR3: TGTGCCAGCAGTTACAGAGCGGGAGGGCCGGTTGGGGAGCTGTTTTTT.

This chain uses TRBV7-3 with TRBJ1-1; weak D call: TRBD1 (6 bases). Trimming left V 2 bases short and J 1 base short, with 8 bases between. The CDR3 has 14 residues. From germline, CDR1 is SGHTA and CDR2 FQGTGA. For the CDR3, the DNA is TGTGCCAGCAGCTTACAGGGGCGGAACACTGAAGCTTTCTTT. Protein: CASSLQGRNTEAFF.